The source of this TCR beta chain is a study of cytomegalovirus exposure and HLA in healthy donors. Study as a whole: Under 90% of 350 to 400 genotyped donors fell in the Caucasian-associated ancestry cluster. Whole-study results and caveats: In a later analysis, TCR beta V- and J-gene trimming showed a link to a missense DCLRE1C variant. Researchers reported that a few CMV-associated chains were confirmed in vitro as CMV antigen-specific.

Primers: 60 Vbeta forward and 13 Jbeta reverse. Data came from immunoSEQ multiplex PCR; TCRdb stores just in-frame clones and leaves some out. Seen here are fewer than 150,000 clones, around 77% observed once, and the top ten hold around 1.2%. The CDR3 is made up of 14 amino acids. Germline V lookup: CDR1 ENHRY, CDR2 SYGVKD. V was cut by 3 bases and J by 3 bases, with 9 bases left in between. The table lists this clone with a few counts. Its antigen is currently unknown. The chain employs TRBV10-3 and TRBJ1-3, with no clear D. Sequenced: PBMCs. This clonotype was sampled from a man over 45 in good health and CMV-seronegative. The CDR3 sequence: CAISEEGGGNTIYF. DNA for the CDR3: TGTGCCATCAGTGAAGAGGGAGGTGGAAACACCATATATTTT.